Given below is one T cell receptor (beta chain) in context. Its antigen is not known. The data belong to a study of blood T cells in healthy people across ages. Study findings and constraints: Because donor CMV status was unknown, expanded clonotype changes were possibly confounded.

A second PCR, run for roughly 7 to 12 cycles, used a sample-barcoded 5' primer plus a J-beta primer mix. TCRdb re-derived calls from the 5' RACE reads in MiXCR, one entry per CDR3 protein. The table shows some 1.8 million distinct CDR3 sequences, with about two fifths occurring only once. The CDR3 has 12 residues. From germline, CDR1 is MDHEN and CDR2 SYDVKM. V dropped 11 bases and J dropped 1 base, with 8 bases sitting between them. Isolated per sample were at least 6.5 million PBMCs. The sequence was obtained from a human donor in good health. Material for sequencing was blood. The chain employs TRBV28 and TRBJ2-2; no reliable D call. DNA for the CDR3: TGTGCCGGGAAGGAGAACACCGGGGAGCTGTTTTTT. As protein: CAGKENTGELFF. The full variable domain, its missing parts supplied by reference TRBV28 and TRBJ2-2, is DVKVTQSSRYLVKRTGEKVFLECVQDMDHENMFWYRQDPGLGLRLIYFSYDVKMKEKGDIPEGYSVSREKKERFSLILESASTNQTSMYLCAGKENTGELFFGEGSRLTVL.